The subject of this entry is one T cell receptor (beta chain). As originally analysed: Scientists estimated how many nucleated cells there were by amplifying reference gene primers. The method was immunoSEQ multiplex PCR; TCRdb's version includes in-frame clones alone and lacks a portion of them. Clonal size and the V and J genes are those of that table, whereas D and trimming came from the DNA. The sample yields approximately 85,000 clones, 75% to 85% seen once. The sample comes from a study of blood T cell repertoires in COVID-19. Study overall: Donors in the United States, Italy and Spain gave samples during acute or convalescent COVID-19. PBMCs, B-cell-depleted T cells, or T cells were the source of the cDNA or gDNA that made up the material.

The CDR3 has 14 residues. Germline lookup yields CDR1 MNHEY and CDR2 SMNVEV (reference sequence). J was trimmed by 1 base and V by 3 bases; bases with no gene match: 2. The chain couples TRBV27 to TRBJ2-5; 7 bases map to TRBD1. The specimen was peripheral blood. The source of this sequence is a human donor in a cohort sampled during active COVID-19. CDR3: CASSFAGGQETQYF. CDR3 in DNA: TGTGCCAGCAGTTTCGCAGGGGGCCAAGAGACCCAGTACTTC.